This T cell receptor beta chain was recorded in a study of blood T cell repertoires in COVID-19. Study as a whole: T cells, B-cell-depleted T cells, or PBMCs supplied cDNA or gDNA.

Under the authors' procedure: It was from reference gene primer amplification that nucleated cell counts were estimated. The assay was immunoSEQ multiplex PCR, and TCRdb's table has in-frame clones only and misses some. V and J calls and clone size are given by that table; D and trimming were obtained from the DNA. Here the sample spans more than 95,000 clones, around 84% being singletons. The CDR3 covers 14 residues. V lost 5 bases, J lost 0 bases, and 8 bases lay in between. Germline lookup yields CDR1 SEHNR and CDR2 FQNEAQ (reference sequence). The chain links TRBV7-9 to TRBJ1-3, with a tentative D call TRBD1 (5 bases). The sample comprised peripheral blood. The TCR comes from a man in his 60s with acute or convalescent COVID-19. The CDR3 bases are TGTGCCAGCAGCATGACAGTCTCTGGAAACACCATATATTTT. Protein sequence: CASSMTVSGNTIYF.